This T cell receptor (beta chain) was sequenced for a study of cytomegalovirus exposure and HLA in healthy donors. At the level of the study: The 120 or so validation repertoires were produced on the same platform as the 670 or so repertoires of the first cohort. This was reported in a later analysis. Study-wide results and caveats: The study listed under 200 cytomegalovirus-associated TCR beta chains. In a later analysis, first-cohort TCR clusters were found to tend to co-occur in the 130 or so validation repertoires. Cytomegalovirus status was reportedly diagnosed by the classifier with high specificity and sensitivity.

Germline CDR1 is MNHEY and CDR2 is SVGAGI. The V gene end was trimmed by 0 bases and the J gene end by 9 bases; junction bases not matched to a gene: 6. This CDR3 region has 16 residues. A word on this clone: The target antigen is unknown.

The repertoire was sequenced with immunoSEQ multiplex PCR; TCRdb's copy has only in-frame clones and lacks some. The table lists over 250,000 clones, about 86% of them singletons. Material: PBMCs. The V and J genes are TRBV6-5 and TRBJ1-6; 9 bases are a match to TRBD1. The source is a woman aged 18-29 years in good health and CMV-seronegative. The CDR3 loop reads CASSYSLGQGSSPLHF. CDR3 in DNA: TGTGCCAGCAGTTACTCCTTGGGACAGGGCAGTTCACCCCTCCACTTT.